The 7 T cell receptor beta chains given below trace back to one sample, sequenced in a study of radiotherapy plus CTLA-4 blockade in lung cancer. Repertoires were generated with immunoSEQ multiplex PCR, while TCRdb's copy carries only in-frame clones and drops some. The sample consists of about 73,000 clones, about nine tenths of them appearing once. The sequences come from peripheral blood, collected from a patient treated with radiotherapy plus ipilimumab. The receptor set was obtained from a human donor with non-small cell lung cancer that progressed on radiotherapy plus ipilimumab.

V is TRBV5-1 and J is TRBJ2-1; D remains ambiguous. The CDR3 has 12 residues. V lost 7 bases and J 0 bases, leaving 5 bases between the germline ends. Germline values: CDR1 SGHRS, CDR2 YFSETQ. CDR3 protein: CASGDSYNEQFF. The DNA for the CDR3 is TGCGCCAGCGGAGACTCCTACAATGAGCAGTTCTTC. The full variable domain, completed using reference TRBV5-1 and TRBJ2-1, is KAGVTQTPRYLIKTRGQQVTLSCSPISGHRSVSWYQQTPGQGLQFLFEYFSETQRNKGNFPGRFSGRQFSNSRSEMNVSTLELGDSALYLCASGDSYNEQFFGPGTRLTVL.

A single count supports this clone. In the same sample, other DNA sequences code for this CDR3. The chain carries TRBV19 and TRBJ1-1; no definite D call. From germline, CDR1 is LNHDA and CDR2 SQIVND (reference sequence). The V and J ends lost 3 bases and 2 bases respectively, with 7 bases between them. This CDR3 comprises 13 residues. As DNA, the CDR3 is TGTGCCAGTAGTATCGGGGTTAACACTGAAGCTTTCTTT. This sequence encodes CASSIGVNTEAFF.

CDR3 in DNA: TGTGCCTGGAGTCCCCTTCGAGCGGGAGGGAATGAGCAGTTCTTC. It encodes CAWSPLRAGGNEQFF. The chain employs TRBV30 and TRBJ2-1; 10 nucleotides align to TRBD2. The CDR3 runs 15 residues. Germline V gene sequence: CDR1 GTSNPN, CDR2 SVGIG (reference sequence). V shed 2 bases, J shed 7 bases, and the junction held 8 bases outside the gene matches.

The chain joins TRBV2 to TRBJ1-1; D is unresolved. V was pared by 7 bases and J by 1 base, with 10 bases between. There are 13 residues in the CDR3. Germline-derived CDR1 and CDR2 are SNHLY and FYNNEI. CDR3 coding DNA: TGTGCCAGCATTGGAGCGGGGAACACTGAAGCTTTCTTT. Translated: CASIGAGNTEAFF.

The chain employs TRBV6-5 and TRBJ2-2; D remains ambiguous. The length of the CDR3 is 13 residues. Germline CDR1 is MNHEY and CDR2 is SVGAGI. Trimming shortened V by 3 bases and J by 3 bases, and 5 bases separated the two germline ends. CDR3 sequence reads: CASSYWDTGELFF. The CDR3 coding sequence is TGTGCCAGCAGTTATTGGGACACCGGGGAGCTGTTTTTT.

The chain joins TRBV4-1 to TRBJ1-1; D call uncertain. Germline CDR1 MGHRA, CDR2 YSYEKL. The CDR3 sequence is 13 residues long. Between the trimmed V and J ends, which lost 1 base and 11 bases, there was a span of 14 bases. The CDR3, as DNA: TGCGCCAGCAGCCAAGTTACCCCAGCTGGCGCTTTCTTT. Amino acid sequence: CASSQVTPAGAFF.

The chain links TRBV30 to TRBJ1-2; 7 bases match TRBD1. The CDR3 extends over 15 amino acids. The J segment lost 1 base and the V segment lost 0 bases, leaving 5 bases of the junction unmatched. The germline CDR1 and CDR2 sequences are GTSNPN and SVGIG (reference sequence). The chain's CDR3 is CAWSVLGQDNYGYTF. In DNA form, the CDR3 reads TGTGCCTGGAGTGTACTAGGACAGGATAACTATGGCTACACCTTC.